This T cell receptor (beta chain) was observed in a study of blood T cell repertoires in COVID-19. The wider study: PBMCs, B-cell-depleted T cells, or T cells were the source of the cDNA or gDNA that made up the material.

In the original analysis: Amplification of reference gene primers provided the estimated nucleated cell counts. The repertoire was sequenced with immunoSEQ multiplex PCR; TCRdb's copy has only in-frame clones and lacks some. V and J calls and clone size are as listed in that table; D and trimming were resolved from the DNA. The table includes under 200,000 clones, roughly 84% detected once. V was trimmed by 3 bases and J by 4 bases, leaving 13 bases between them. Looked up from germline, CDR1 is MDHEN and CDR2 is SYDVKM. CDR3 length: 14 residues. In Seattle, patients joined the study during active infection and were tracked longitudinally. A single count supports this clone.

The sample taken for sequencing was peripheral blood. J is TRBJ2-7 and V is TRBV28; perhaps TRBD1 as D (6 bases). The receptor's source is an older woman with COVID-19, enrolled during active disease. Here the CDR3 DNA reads TGTGCCAGCAGTTTCACCGGACAGTCTTACGAGCAGTACTTC. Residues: CASSFTGQSYEQYF.